This TCR beta chain comes out of a study of T cells in Graves' hyperthyroidism and ophthalmopathy. Amplification of TCR beta CDR3 regions was performed using RNA transcripts as template. The primer set for the first-round RT-PCR of the TCR CDR3 was HTBI. TCRdb fed the multiplex PCR reads into MiXCR, producing one record per CDR3 protein. The table has 500,000 to 600,000 distinct CDR3 sequences, about 20% seen once. Germline-derived CDR1 and CDR2 are SGHTA and FQGNSA. Unmatched junction bases numbered 7, after V lost 5 bases and J lost 8 bases. This CDR3 has 15 amino acids. This clonotype occurred a few times.

The chain is built from TRBV7-2 and TRBJ2-1, with 12 bases fitting TRBD2. This receptor was obtained from a man aged 35-49 years with Graves' ophthalmopathy. Sequenced input: blood. Here the CDR3 reads CASSPGLAGFDEQFF. DNA of the CDR3: TGTGCCAGCAGCCCGGGACTAGCGGGTTTTGATGAGCAGTTCTTC.